What follows are 23 T cell receptor beta chains derived from one specimen sequenced in a study of blood T cell repertoires in COVID-19. Here immunoSEQ multiplex PCR was the method, and the copy in TCRdb shows in-frame clones only, minus some. This table has about 280,000 clones, about 85% appearing once. Sequenced: PBMCs or T cells enriched from blood (not recorded which). These receptors originate from a woman aged 45-65 years who had recovered from COVID-19.

The rearrangement joins TRBV6-5 to TRBJ1-1, with D perhaps matching TRBD1 (6 bases). CDR1 is MNHEY, CDR2 SVGAGI, per germline. The CDR3 extends over 14 amino acids. Trimming removed 8 bases at V and 10 bases at J, with 23 bases between. CDR3 nucleotide sequence: TGTGCCAGCGAAGGACAGAACCGACTCCCGGGAGCTTTCTTT. This gives the protein CASEGQNRLPGAFF.

This clone occurred a few times. This chain connects TRBV2 to TRBJ2-7, with D hard to call. The CDR3 totals 11 residues. V lost 4 bases, J lost 3 bases, and 4 bases lay in between. Per the germline V gene, CDR1 is SNHLY and CDR2 is FYNNEI. This chain's CDR3 is CASSGSYEQYF. The CDR3 DNA sequence: TGTGCCAGCAGTGGTAGCTACGAGCAGTACTTC.

This clone has only one observation. The chain joins TRBV15 to TRBJ1-1, with D hard to call. Looked up from germline, CDR1 is LNHNV and CDR2 is YYDKDF (reference sequence). The V and J ends lost 0 bases and 5 bases respectively, with 13 bases between them. The CDR3 is made up of 15 amino acids. The CDR3 DNA is TGTGCCACCAGCAGAGATAAATCCTTGAGGACTGAAGCTTTCTTT. Translating gives CATSRDKSLRTEAFF.

This chain joins TRBV7-8 and TRBJ2-1; 13 bases align to TRBD2. The V segment lost 4 bases and the J segment 12 bases; nucleotides outside the gene matches: 6. This CDR3 has 14 amino acids. Per germline, CDR1 SGHVS and CDR2 FQNEAQ. The CDR3 DNA follows: TGTGCCAGCAGCTCGGGGACTAGCGGGACAAGGCAGTTCTTC. It translates to CASSSGTSGTRQFF.

This chain joins TRBV28 and TRBJ2-5; 7 bases are a match to TRBD1. Germline-derived CDR1 and CDR2 are MDHEN and SYDVKM. V lost 2 bases to trimming and J lost 3 bases; unmatched junction nucleotides: 6. There are 15 residues in the CDR3. The CDR3 DNA is TGTGCCAGCAGTTTACTAGGGACAGCCAAAGAGACCCAGTACTTC. This codes for CASSLLGTAKETQYF.

The gene calls are TRBV11-2 and TRBJ1-1, with D hard to call. The CDR3 totals 16 residues. Trimming took off 3 bases at V and 3 bases at J, with 17 bases between the two ends. Germline V gene sequence: CDR1 SGHAT, CDR2 FQNNGV. Written as DNA, the CDR3 is TGTGCCAGCAGCTTCCGAGGGCGAGGAGGTGACACTGAAGCTTTCTTT. Protein product: CASSFRGRGGDTEAFF.

The chain joins TRBV15 to TRBJ1-3, with D unresolved. This CDR3 contains 15 residues. Germline V lookup: CDR1 LNHNV, CDR2 YYDKDF (reference sequence). Trimming left V 0 bases short and J 1 base short, with 7 bases between. CDR3 region: CATSRDGISGNTIYF. The DNA for the CDR3 is TGTGCCACCAGCAGAGACGGTATTTCTGGAAACACCATATATTTT.

The chain couples TRBV5-1 to TRBJ2-1, with TRBD1 matching over 11 bases. The CDR3 is 17 amino acids. Germline V CDR1 and CDR2: SGHRS, YFSETQ. The V segment lost 2 bases and the J segment 0 bases; nucleotides outside the gene matches: 4. The CDR3 loop reads CASSFWTGGSSYNEQFF. CDR3 DNA: TGCGCCAGCAGCTTTTGGACAGGGGGCAGCTCCTACAATGAGCAGTTCTTC.

This clone occurred once. V gene TRBV5-1 combines with J gene TRBJ1-1; possibly TRBD1 for D (5 bases). Per germline, CDR1 SGHRS and CDR2 YFSETQ. CDR3 length: 14 residues. V gave up 3 bases and J gave up 5 bases, with 14 bases separating them. CDR3 sequence: CASSWGGMGTEAFF. Here the CDR3 DNA reads TGCGCCAGCAGCTGGGGCGGAATGGGTACTGAAGCTTTCTTT. Complete variable domain (other parts from reference TRBV5-1 and TRBJ1-1): KAGVTQTPRYLIKTRGQQVTLSCSPISGHRSVSWYQQTPGQGLQFLFEYFSETQRNKGNFPGRFSGRQFSNSRSEMNVSTLELGDSALYLCASSWGGMGTEAFFGQGTRLTVV.

J is TRBJ1-4 and V is TRBV19, with unresolved D. The V end was cut by 4 bases, the J end by 7 bases, with 16 bases between. Germline CDR1 is LNHDA and CDR2 is SQIVND (reference sequence). The CDR3 extends over 15 amino acids. CDR3 coding DNA: TGTGCCAGTAGTACCCGAGACACCGTGCTTGAAAAACTGTTTTTT. Residues: CASSTRDTVLEKLFF.

The chain recombines TRBV19 with TRBJ1-1; D may be TRBD1 (5 bases). Trimming cost V 1 base and J 5 bases, with 14 bases left between them. This CDR3 contains 15 residues. CDR1 is LNHDA, CDR2 SQIVND, per germline (reference sequence). The CDR3 sequence is CASSIGRGVGTEAFF. CDR3 sequence (DNA): TGTGCCAGTAGTATAGGCCGGGGGGTCGGTACTGAAGCTTTCTTT.

This chain joins TRBV28 and TRBJ1-5, with 12 bases matching TRBD1. Germline assignment: CDR1 MDHEN and CDR2 SYDVKM. CDR3 length: 16 amino acids. V dropped 8 bases and J dropped 9; count of bases not matched to a gene: 14. This chain's CDR3 is CASGERGQGAIGPQHF. The DNA for the CDR3 is TGTGCCAGCGGAGAAAGGGGACAGGGGGCAATCGGGCCCCAGCATTTT. The full variable domain, with the rest looked up from reference TRBV28 and TRBJ1-5, is DVKVTQSSRYLVKRTGEKVFLECVQDMDHENMFWYRQDPGLGLRLIYFSYDVKMKEKGDIPEGYSVSREKKERFSLILESASTNQTSMYLCASGERGQGAIGPQHFGDGTRLSIL.

The chain couples TRBV5-1 to TRBJ1-1; D not certain. CDR1 and CDR2 (germline): SGHRS, YFSETQ. The CDR3 is 16 amino acids. V was pared by 0 bases and J by 1 base, with 13 bases between. CDR3 nucleotide sequence: TGCGCCAGCAGCTTGGCCGGGAGAAGTAGGAACACTGAAGCTTTCTTT. Translated, it gives CASSLAGRSRNTEAFF.

This chain connects TRBV25-1 to TRBJ1-2, with no clear D. The V gene's germline CDR1 is MGHDK and CDR2 SYGVNS. The CDR3 spans 11 residues. Between the trimmed V and J ends, which lost 1 base and 8 bases, there was a span of 5 bases. CDR3 bases: TGTGCCAGCAGTGAATGGAGGGGCTACACCTTC. It translates to CASSEWRGYTF.

This clone was counted a few times. The V call is TRBV6-5, the J call TRBJ1-3; 10 positions agree with TRBD1. Germline V gene lookup returns CDR1 MNHEY and CDR2 SVGAGI. V lost 9 bases, J lost 5 bases, and 10 bases stayed unmatched. The CDR3 has 15 amino acids. In nucleotides, the CDR3 is TGTGCCAGTTCGCGCGACAGGGGGCTTAGAAACACCATATATTTT. This gives the protein CASSRDRGLRNTIYF.

V is TRBV19 and J is TRBJ2-7; 7 bases are a match to TRBD1. Trimming removed 6 bases from V and 2 bases from J; junction bases left unmatched: 7. The CDR3 spans 14 residues. Germline loops: CDR1 LNHDA, CDR2 SQIVND (reference sequence). The CDR3 nucleotides are TGTGCCAGTAGCACCGGGACAGAGCCCTACGAGCAGTACTTC. As protein: CASSTGTEPYEQYF.

The gene calls are TRBV19 and TRBJ1-5; tentative D call: TRBD1 (5 bases). Germline lookup yields CDR1 LNHDA and CDR2 SQIVND (reference sequence). V was pared by 6 bases and J by 4 bases, with 19 bases between. This CDR3 has 16 amino acids. CDR3 DNA: TGTGCCAGTAGGCCTGATCGGGGGGGATTTAATCAGCCCCAGCATTTT. Amino acids: CASRPDRGGFNQPQHF. Combining the CDR3 with reference TRBV19 and TRBJ1-5 gives the whole variable domain DGGITQSPKYLFRKEGQNVTLSCEQNLNHDAMYWYRQDPGQGLRLIYYSQIVNDFQKGDIAEGYSVSREKKESFPLTVTSAQKNPTAFYLCASRPDRGGFNQPQHFGDGTRLSIL.

For the CDR3, the DNA is TGTGCCAGCAGCTTTGGCACAGGGGTTCGAGAGACCCAGTACTTC. Translated: CASSFGTGVRETQYF. The rearrangement links TRBV5-6 to TRBJ2-5; TRBD1 agrees at 7 bases. The CDR3 extends over 15 amino acids. CDR1 and CDR2 from the germline V gene are SGHDT and YYEEEE. V lost 2 bases and J lost 4; bases outside the gene matches: 8.

This rearrangement joins TRBV4-3 to TRBJ2-1; 10 bases line up with TRBD2. CDR1 and CDR2 from the germline V gene are LGHNA and YSLEER. V was pared by 4 bases and J by 6 bases, with 6 bases of the junction left unmatched. The CDR3 runs to 15 residues. In nucleotides, the CDR3 is TGCGCCAGCAGCCCATCTAGCGGGAGTGGCAATGAGCAGTTCTTC. It translates to CASSPSSGSGNEQFF.

V and J are TRBV19 and TRBJ1-1; D unresolved. The CDR3 sequence is 11 residues long. Germline V gene sequence: CDR1 LNHDA, CDR2 SQIVND (reference sequence). Trimming pared 4 bases from V and 10 bases from J, leaving 10 bases between. Written as DNA, the CDR3 is TGTGCCAGTAGTAGAGGTTCTGGAGCTTTCTTT. Its protein is CASSRGSGAFF.

This rearrangement joins TRBV7-2 to TRBJ1-2; D possibly corresponds to TRBD1 (6 bases). Between the trimmed V and J ends, which lost 5 bases and 4 bases, there was a span of 14 bases. This CDR3 is 14 amino acids long. Germline CDR1 reads SGHTA; CDR2 reads FQGNSA. The CDR3 DNA is TGTGCCAGCAGCGCCAGGGGCGCTGGCTATGGCTACACCTTC. This translates into CASSARGAGYGYTF.

The chain joins TRBV5-6 to TRBJ1-2, with TRBD1 identical over 9 bases. The CDR3 sequence is 15 residues long. CDR1 is SGHDT and CDR2 is YYEEEE in the germline V gene. V dropped 4 bases and J dropped 7; count of bases not matched to a gene: 11. This CDR3 reads CASSVYAGQGTGYTF. The CDR3, as DNA: TGTGCCAGCAGCGTATATGCGGGACAGGGAACTGGCTACACCTTC.

Concerning this clone: Other DNA sequences in this specimen translate into the identical CDR3. The rearrangement links TRBV5-1 to TRBJ1-5; D is unclear. Germline CDR1 reads SGHRS; CDR2 reads YFSETQ. The CDR3 has 13 amino acids. Trimming removed 4 bases at V and 4 bases at J, with 9 bases between. The CDR3 here is CASSPSSNQPQHF. CDR3 sequence (DNA): TGCGCCAGCAGCCCTTCCTCGAATCAGCCCCAGCATTTT.